The 2 T cell receptor beta chains below were found in one sample sequenced in a study of lymphopenia after photon versus proton radiotherapy (dated by TCRdb to between 2018 and 2020). Receptor amplification or capture employed the immunoSEQ multiplex PCR assay. In its TCRdb copy, this immuneACCESS table keeps in-frame sequences only and misses some clones. Where compared with another copy, unresolved V genes explain less than half of these, and the others have no known cause. Within this sample are 6,000 to 9,500 clones, with roughly 80% of them counted one time only. Of the sample, 51% is held by the ten largest clones. The sample here was peripheral blood, taken from a patient treated with photon-based radiotherapy. These receptors originate from a young man with gastric cancer.

This clone was observed once. The V and J genes are TRBV6-1 and TRBJ1-5; no clear D. The ends were cut back, 8 bases at V and 3 bases at J, with 17 bases in the middle. CDR1 MNHNS and CDR2 SASEGT come from the germline V gene. The CDR3 covers 15 residues. This CDR3 reads CASHAHFTSNQPQHF. DNA for the CDR3: TGTGCCAGCCATGCTCACTTTACCTCCAATCAGCCCCAGCATTTT.

A single count supports this clone. The V call is TRBV21-1, the J call TRBJ1-2; the table calls TRBD1, which could not be checked here. TRBV21-1 is given as a pseudogene. There are 18 residues in the CDR3. The CDR3 region is CASSYRDRDDSLYYGYTF. CDR3 bases: TGTGCCAGCAGCTACCGGGACAGGGATGATTCCCTTTACTATGGCTACACCTTC.